This TCR beta chain originates from a study of blood T cell repertoires in COVID-19. Background on the study: Material from acute and convalescent COVID-19 was sourced from the United States, Italy and Spain. In each case, the material was cDNA or gDNA derived from T cells, B-cell-depleted T cells, or PBMCs.

Per the study methods: Reference gene primers were amplified, and this amplification served to estimate nucleated cell counts. Libraries were prepared by immunoSEQ multiplex PCR; TCRdb keeps only in-frame clonotypes and omits some of them. Clonal size and the V and J genes are those of that table, whereas D and trimming came from the DNA. Here the sample spans some 170,000 clones, about 90% being singletons. Participant ages covered about 18 to 100 years across around 22 US areas. The clonotype comes from a human donor with acute COVID-19. The donor label of this sample is uncertain. Sequencing was done on a sample of PBMCs or T cells enriched from blood (not recorded which).

The CDR3 nucleotides are TGTGCCAGCAGTGACCCGACAGGGGCCACAGATACGCAGTATTTT. Translated, it gives CASSDPTGATDTQYF. The V and J genes are TRBV6-1 and TRBJ2-3, with 8 bases identical to TRBD1. The CDR3 runs 15 residues. V lost 3 bases, J lost 2 bases, and 4 bases stayed unmatched. Germline V gene lookup returns CDR1 MNHNS and CDR2 SASEGT.